The sequence of this T cell receptor beta chain was determined in a study of cytomegalovirus exposure and HLA in healthy donors (dated by TCRdb to 2016 to 2017). Study-wide context: According to a later analysis, one platform produced both the 120 validation repertoires and the roughly 640 repertoires of the first cohort. The study was designed to test whether signatures of past pathogen exposure could be identified by cataloging public T cell receptors. The study combined high-throughput TCR immunosequencing, statistical association of individual TCRs with disease status, and machine learning to predict cytomegalovirus infection status. Besides the first cohort of roughly 660 subjects, a separate validation cohort made up of some 110 different subjects was used.

This clone was recorded once. This receptor's antigen is unknown. It has no much larger one-base neighbor in the sample; base qualities were not kept. Library method: the immunoSEQ multiplex PCR assay. As for the original processing: A statistical classification framework was built to diagnose cytomegalovirus status from the catalog of TCR beta chain sequences. TCRdb carries this immuneACCESS record with in-frame sequences only. Its versions omit some clonotypes, under half of them owing to an unresolved V gene in the studies checked, with the rest unexplained. That table is the source of V, J and clone size, and D and trimming were worked out from the DNA. Recorded for this sample are 140,000 or so clones; 85% to 90% of them occurred a single time. The biggest ten clones account for approximately 10% of the sample. The germline ends are 23 bases apart after V is trimmed by 4 bases and J by 9 bases. The germline V gene provides CDR1 SGHTS and CDR2 YDEGEE. Including the terminal cysteine and phenylalanine, the CDR3 comprises 16 residues. Of the read, only the CDR3 DNA is kept; its 48 bases are in frame from base 1.

On the study overall, not on this receptor specifically: The authors suggested that the approach could potentially be generalized to other disease states and immunological phenotypes. A total of 150 to 200 TCR beta chains were listed by the study as associated with cytomegalovirus. The classifier was reported to diagnose cytomegalovirus status with high specificity and sensitivity in both the original cohort and the validation cohort. A later analysis lacked HLA typing for the validation cohort, so it scored co-occurrence in that cohort across all 120 repertoires. A few of the identified cytomegalovirus-associated TCR beta chains were confirmed in vitro to be specific for cytomegalovirus antigens. A later analysis found that TCRs clustered in the first cohort also tended to co-occur in the roughly 120 validation repertoires, with approximately 93% of cluster scores above 0. While some public TCRs were present in many individuals, most TCR sequences turned up only very rarely across donors.

The donors belonged to the validation cohort of about 130 subjects, which was separate from the approximately 660-subject first cohort. The V and J genes are TRBV5-8 and TRBJ2-1; TRBD1 might be the D gene, on 6 matching bases. Source material: PBMCs. This TCR was sampled from a woman aged 18-30 years in good health and CMV-seropositive. The DNA sequence reads TGTGCCAGCAGCACGTGGACAGAGGGGTTCTTTATTGAGCAGTTCTTC. This gives the protein CASSTWTEGFFIEQFF.